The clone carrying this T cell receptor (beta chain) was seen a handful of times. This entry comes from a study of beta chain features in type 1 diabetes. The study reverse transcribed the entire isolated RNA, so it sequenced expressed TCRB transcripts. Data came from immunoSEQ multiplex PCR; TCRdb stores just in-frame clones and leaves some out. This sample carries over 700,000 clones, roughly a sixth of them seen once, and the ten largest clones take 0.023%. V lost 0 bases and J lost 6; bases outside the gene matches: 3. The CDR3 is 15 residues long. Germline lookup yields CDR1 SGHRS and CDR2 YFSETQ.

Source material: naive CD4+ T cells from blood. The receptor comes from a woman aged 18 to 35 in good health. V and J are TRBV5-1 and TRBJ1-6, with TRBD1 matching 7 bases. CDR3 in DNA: TGCGCCAGCAGCTTGGTGGACAGGATTAATTCACCCCTCCACTTT. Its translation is CASSLVDRINSPLHF.